This TCR beta chain was captured in a study of T cell responses to AZD1222 COVID-19 vaccine. Regarding the study as a whole: Females made up more of the donors, who were largely white British, and clonal diversity may have come out too low. There were repertoire samples only from the period after the peak T cell response.

Remarks on this clone: The antigen remains undetermined.

The table came from immunoSEQ multiplex PCR; TCRdb's copy has only in-frame clones and leaves some out. The sample yields some 190,000 clones, around 94% seen once. V lost 0 bases, J lost 5 bases, and 5 bases stayed unmatched. Germline loops: CDR1 SGHRS, CDR2 YFSETQ. This CDR3 region has 15 residues. This sequence originates from an adult who received the MenACWY meningococcal vaccine as a control. This specimen consisted of peripheral blood, obtained 28 days after the second dose of the MenACWY control vaccine. The chain couples TRBV5-1 to TRBJ2-5; TRBD2 agrees at 9 bases. CDR3 nucleotide sequence: TGCGCCAGCAGCTTGGCCCTAGCGGGGTCCGAGACCCAGTACTTC. It encodes CASSLALAGSETQYF.